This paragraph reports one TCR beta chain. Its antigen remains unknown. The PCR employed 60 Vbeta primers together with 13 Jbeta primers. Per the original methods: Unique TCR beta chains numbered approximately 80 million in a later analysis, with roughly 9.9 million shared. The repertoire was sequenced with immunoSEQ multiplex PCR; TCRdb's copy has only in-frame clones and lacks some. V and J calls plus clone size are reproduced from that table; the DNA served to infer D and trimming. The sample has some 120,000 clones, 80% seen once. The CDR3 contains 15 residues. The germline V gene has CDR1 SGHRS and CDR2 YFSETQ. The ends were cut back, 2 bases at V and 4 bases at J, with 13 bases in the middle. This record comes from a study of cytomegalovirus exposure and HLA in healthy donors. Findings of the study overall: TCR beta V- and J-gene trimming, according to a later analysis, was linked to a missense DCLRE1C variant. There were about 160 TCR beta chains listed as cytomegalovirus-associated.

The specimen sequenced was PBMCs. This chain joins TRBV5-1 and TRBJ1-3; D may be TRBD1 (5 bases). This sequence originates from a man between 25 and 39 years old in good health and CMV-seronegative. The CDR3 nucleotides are TGCGCCAGCAGCTTACTCCCGGACATCGGAAACACCATATATTTT. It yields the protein CASSLLPDIGNTIYF. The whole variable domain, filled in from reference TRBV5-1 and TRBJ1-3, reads KAGVTQTPRYLIKTRGQQVTLSCSPISGHRSVSWYQQTPGQGLQFLFEYFSETQRNKGNFPGRFSGRQFSNSRSEMNVSTLELGDSALYLCASSLLPDIGNTIYFGEGSWLTVV.